A selection of T cell receptor beta chains follows, all from one sample in a study of neurological immune-mediated disorders. TCRdb re-analysed the 5' RACE reads in MiXCR, keeping a single row per CDR3 protein. The sample contains 18,000 or so distinct CDR3 sequences, less than 15% of which appear only once. The sample was CD4+ T cells from blood. The receptors were gathered from a woman in her sixties with HTLV-1-associated myelopathy (HAM/TSP). Each CDR3 is given with its conserved first and last residue. The D gene is left open where the match is weak. Clone size, where shown, is once, few, many, or a class for clones that have expanded.

16 | TRBD1 | many | TRBJ2-3 | TRBV6-5 | CASSYPQGQGTDTQYF | TGTGCCAGCAGTTACCCCCAGGGACAGGGGACAGATACGCAGTATTTT
16 | - | many | TRBJ2-3 | TRBV6-1 | CASSPHPRIGADTQYF | TGTGCCAGCAGCCCCCATCCTCGGATCGGAGCAGATACGCAGTATTTT
14 | - | many | TRBJ1-1 | TRBV7-8 | CASRQTIQGTEAFF | TGTGCCAGCAGACAGACTATTCAGGGGACTGAAGCTTTCTTT
12 | - | - | TRBJ2-3 | TRBV10-3 | CAIRVDGDTQYF | TGTGCCATCAGGGTCGACGGAGATACGCAGTATTTT
15 | - | many | TRBJ1-2 | TRBV5-6 | CASSIGTQATYGYTF | TGTGCCAGCAGCATCGGGACCCAGGCTACCTATGGCTACACCTTC
14 | TRBD2 | many | TRBJ2-7 | TRBV29-1 | CSVGGGSTSYEQYF | TGCAGCGTCGGCGGGGGTTCCACCTCCTACGAGCAGTACTTC
15 | TRBD2 | many | TRBJ2-7 | TRBV10-3 | CAIRDLAGGHHEQYF | TGTGCCATCAGGGATCTAGCGGGGGGGCACCACGAGCAGTACTTC
15 | TRBD1 | many | TRBJ1-2 | TRBV10-3 | CAISAGQGSVYGYTF | TGTGCCATCAGTGCCGGACAGGGGTCCGTCTATGGCTACACCTTC
13 | - | many | TRBJ2-7 | TRBV6-2/TRBV6-3 | CASLSGSSYEQYF | TGTGCCTCCCTTAGCGGAAGCTCCTACGAGCAGTACTTC
15 | - | many | TRBJ1-6 | TRBV2 | CASSDGVRRGSPLHF | TGTGCCAGCAGTGACGGGGTACGTCGGGGTTCACCCCTCCACTTT
13 | TRBD2 | many | TRBJ2-7 | TRBV20-1 | CSAREGTSGEQYF | TGCAGTGCTAGAGAGGGGACTAGCGGGGAGCAGTACTTC
12 | - | many | TRBJ2-7 | TRBV20-1 | CSARDIRSEQYF | TGCAGTGCTAGAGATATACGGTCGGAGCAGTACTTC
15 | - | many | TRBJ1-5 | TRBV19 | CASSIHRDSNQPQHF | TGTGCCAGTAGCATACACAGGGATAGCAATCAGCCCCAGCATTTT
15 | TRBD2 | many | TRBJ2-1 | TRBV20-1 | CSAGSSGSSYNEQFF | TGCAGTGCTGGGTCGAGCGGGAGCTCCTACAATGAGCAGTTCTTC
16 | TRBD1 | many | TRBJ2-5 | TRBV5-1 | CASSLVAGTGSETQYF | TGCGCCAGCAGCTTGGTGGCGGGGACAGGGAGTGAGACCCAGTACTTC
15 | - | many | TRBJ2-7 | TRBV5-1 | CASSLADYSSYEQYF | TGCGCCAGCAGCTTGGCGGACTACAGCTCCTACGAGCAGTACTTC
14 | TRBD1 | many | TRBJ1-2 | TRBV24-1 | CATSDSGQIYGYTF | TGTGCCACCAGTGATTCGGGACAGATCTATGGCTACACCTTC
15 | - | many | TRBJ2-7 | TRBV18 | CASSPQVGQGGEQYF | TGTGCCAGCTCACCACAGGTCGGCCAGGGTGGGGAGCAGTACTTC
14 | TRBD2 | many | TRBJ2-7 | TRBV7-8 | CASSLVTSRYEQYF | TGTGCCAGCAGCTTAGTGACTAGCCGGTACGAGCAGTACTTC
15 | TRBD1 | - | TRBJ1-1 | TRBV19 | CASSIDRDRGAEAFF | TGTGCCAGTAGTATAGACCGGGACAGGGGCGCTGAAGCTTTCTTT
12 | - | many | TRBJ2-1 | TRBV27 | CASSVPASEQFF | TGTGCCAGCAGTGTCCCCGCGAGTGAGCAGTTCTTC
14 | TRBD1 | many | TRBJ1-2 | TRBV6-6 | CASRMGQGASGYTF | TGTGCCAGCAGAATGGGACAGGGGGCGTCTGGCTACACCTTC
15 | - | medium-sized | TRBJ2-2 | TRBV5-1 | CATKQGPGSTGELFF | TGCGCCACCAAGCAGGGGCCCGGTAGTACCGGGGAGCTGTTTTTT
18 | - | many | TRBJ2-4 | TRBV12-3/TRBV12-4 | CASSPSAERGGGKNIQYF | TGTGCCAGCAGTCCCTCCGCGGAGCGGGGAGGGGGCAAAAACATTCAGTACTTC
15 | TRBD1 | - | TRBJ2-1 | TRBV5-1 | CASSEQGGDYNEQFF | TGCGCCAGCAGCGAACAGGGGGGAGACTACAATGAGCAGTTCTTC
14 | TRBD2 | many | TRBJ2-2 | TRBV2 | CASRLAGNTGELFF | TGTGCCAGCAGGCTAGCGGGGAACACCGGGGAGCTGTTTTTT
16 | TRBD2 | many | TRBJ2-1 | TRBV25-1 | CASSSSRGLASDEQFF | TGTGCCAGCAGTTCATCCCGCGGACTAGCGAGCGATGAGCAGTTCTTC
13 | - | many | TRBJ2-2 | TRBV4-3 | CASSRRTTGELFF | TGCGCCAGCAGCCGAAGGACGACCGGGGAGCTGTTTTTT
14 | TRBD2 | large | TRBJ2-3 | TRBV20-1 | CSARLAGSTDTQYF | TGCAGTGCAAGACTAGCGGGATCAACAGATACGCAGTATTTT
15 | TRBD2 | many | TRBJ2-1 | TRBV6-1 | CASRRSGGLYNEQFF | TGTGCCAGCAGGCGGAGCGGGGGGCTCTACAATGAGCAGTTCTTC
18 | TRBD2 | many | TRBJ2-1 | TRBV27 | CASSLDKGTSWRNNEQFF | TGTGCCAGCAGTTTAGATAAAGGGACTAGCTGGAGAAACAATGAGCAGTTCTTC
18 | - | - | TRBJ1-2 | TRBV5-6 | CASSPVGRLRGGDYGYTF | TGTGCCAGCAGCCCCGTGGGAAGACTAAGGGGGGGGGACTATGGCTACACCTTC
15 | - | few | TRBJ1-5 | TRBV15 | CATKEKGMGNQTQHF | TGTGCCACCAAGGAAAAAGGGATGGGTAATCAGACCCAGCATTTT
16 | TRBD2 | - | TRBJ2-7 | TRBV10-3 | CAISESTSGIPYEQYF | TGTGCCATCAGTGAGTCGACTAGCGGGATACCCTACGAGCAGTACTTC
18 | TRBD2 | many | TRBJ2-6 | TRBV5-1 | CASSPSLAGGSGANVLTF | TGCGCCAGCAGCCCTAGCCTAGCGGGGGGCTCTGGGGCCAACGTCCTGACTTTC
14 | - | many | TRBJ1-5 | TRBV27 | CASSFTGGNQPQHF | TGTGCCAGCAGTTTTACGGGAGGGAATCAGCCCCAGCATTTT
14 | - | many | TRBJ2-2 | TRBV5-1 | CASSLAPNTGELFF | TGCGCCAGCAGCTTGGCGCCAAACACCGGGGAGCTGTTTTTT